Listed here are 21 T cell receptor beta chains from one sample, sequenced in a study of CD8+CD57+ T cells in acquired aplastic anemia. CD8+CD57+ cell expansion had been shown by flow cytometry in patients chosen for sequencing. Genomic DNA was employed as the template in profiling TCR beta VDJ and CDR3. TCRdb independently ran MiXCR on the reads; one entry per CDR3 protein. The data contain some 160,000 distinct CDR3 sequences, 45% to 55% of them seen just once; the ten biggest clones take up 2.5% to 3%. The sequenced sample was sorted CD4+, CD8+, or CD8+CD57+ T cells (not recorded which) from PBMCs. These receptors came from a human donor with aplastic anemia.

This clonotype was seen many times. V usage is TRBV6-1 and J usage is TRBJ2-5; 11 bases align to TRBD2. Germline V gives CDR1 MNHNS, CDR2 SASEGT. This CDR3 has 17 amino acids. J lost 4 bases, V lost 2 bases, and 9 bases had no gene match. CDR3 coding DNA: TGTGCCAGCAGTGAACGTTTCGGTCTAGCGGGAGGAGAGACCCAGTACTTC. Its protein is CASSERFGLAGGETQYF.

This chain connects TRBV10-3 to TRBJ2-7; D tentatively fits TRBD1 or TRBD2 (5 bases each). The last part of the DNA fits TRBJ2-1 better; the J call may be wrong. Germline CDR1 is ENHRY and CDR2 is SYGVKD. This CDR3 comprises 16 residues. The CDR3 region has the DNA TGTGCCATCAGTGATTACCGGGACGAAACCTACAATGAGCAGTTCTTC. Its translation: CAISDYRDETYNEQFF.

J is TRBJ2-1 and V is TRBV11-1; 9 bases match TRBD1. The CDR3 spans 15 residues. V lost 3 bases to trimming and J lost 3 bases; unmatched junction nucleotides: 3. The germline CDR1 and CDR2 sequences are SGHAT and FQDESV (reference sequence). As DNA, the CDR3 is TGTGCCAGCAGCTTGGGACAGGGATACTACAATGAGCAGTTCTTC. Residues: CASSLGQGYYNEQFF.

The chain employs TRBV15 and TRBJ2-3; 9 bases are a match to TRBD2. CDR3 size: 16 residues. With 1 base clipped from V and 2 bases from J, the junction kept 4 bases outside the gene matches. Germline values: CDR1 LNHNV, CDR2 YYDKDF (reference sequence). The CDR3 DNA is TGTGCCACCAGCAGAGGGACTAGCGCTATCACAGATACGCAGTATTTT. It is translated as CATSRGTSAITDTQYF.

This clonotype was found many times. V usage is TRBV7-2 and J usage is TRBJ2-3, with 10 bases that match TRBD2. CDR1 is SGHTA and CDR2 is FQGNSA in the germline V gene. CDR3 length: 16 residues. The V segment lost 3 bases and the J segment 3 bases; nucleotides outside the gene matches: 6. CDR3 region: CASSFDQAGGTDTQYF. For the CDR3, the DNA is TGTGCCAGCAGCTTTGACCAAGCGGGAGGGACAGATACGCAGTATTTT.

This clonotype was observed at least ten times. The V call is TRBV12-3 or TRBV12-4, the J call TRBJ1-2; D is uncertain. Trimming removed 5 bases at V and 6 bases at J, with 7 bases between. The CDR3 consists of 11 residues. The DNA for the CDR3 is TGTGCCAGCAGTCAAATGAATGGCTACACCTTC. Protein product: CASSQMNGYTF.

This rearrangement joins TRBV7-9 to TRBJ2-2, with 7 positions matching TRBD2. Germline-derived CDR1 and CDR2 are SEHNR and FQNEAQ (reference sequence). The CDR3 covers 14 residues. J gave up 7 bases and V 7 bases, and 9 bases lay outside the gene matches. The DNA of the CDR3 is TGTGCCAGCACGCGCGCGGGAGTTGACGGGGAGCTGTTTTTT. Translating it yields CASTRAGVDGELFF.

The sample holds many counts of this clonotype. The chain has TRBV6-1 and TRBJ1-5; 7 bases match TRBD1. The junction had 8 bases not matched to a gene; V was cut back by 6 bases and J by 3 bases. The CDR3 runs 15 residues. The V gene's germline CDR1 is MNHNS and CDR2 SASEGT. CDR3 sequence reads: CASRAGGRNNQPQHF. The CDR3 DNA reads TGTGCCAGCAGGGCAGGGGGAAGGAACAATCAGCCCCAGCATTTT.

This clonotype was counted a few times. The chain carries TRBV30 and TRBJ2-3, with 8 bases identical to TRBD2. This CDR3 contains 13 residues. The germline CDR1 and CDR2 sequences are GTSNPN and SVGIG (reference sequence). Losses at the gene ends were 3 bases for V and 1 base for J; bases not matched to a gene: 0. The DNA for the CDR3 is TGTGCCTGGAGAGCGGGAGGCACAGATACGCAGTATTTT. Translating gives CAWRAGGTDTQYF. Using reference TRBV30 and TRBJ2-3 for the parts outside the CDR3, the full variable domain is SQTIHQWPATLVQPVGSPLSLECTVEGTSNPNLYWYRQAAGRGLQLLFYSVGIGQISSEVPQNLSASRPQDRQFILSSKKLLLSDSGFYLCAWRAGGTDTQYFGPGTRLTVL.

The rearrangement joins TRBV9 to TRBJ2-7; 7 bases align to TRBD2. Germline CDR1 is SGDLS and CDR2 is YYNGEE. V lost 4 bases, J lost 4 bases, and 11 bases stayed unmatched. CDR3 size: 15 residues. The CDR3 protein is CASSPQSGVRYEQYF. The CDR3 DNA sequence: TGTGCCAGCAGCCCACAAAGCGGGGTGCGATACGAGCAGTACTTC. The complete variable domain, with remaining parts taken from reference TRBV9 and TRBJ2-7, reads DSGVTQTPKHLITATGQRVTLRCSPRSGDLSVYWYQQSLDQGLQFLIQYYNGEERAKGNILERFSAQQFPDLHSELNLSSLELGDSALYFCASSPQSGVRYEQYFGPGTRLTVT.

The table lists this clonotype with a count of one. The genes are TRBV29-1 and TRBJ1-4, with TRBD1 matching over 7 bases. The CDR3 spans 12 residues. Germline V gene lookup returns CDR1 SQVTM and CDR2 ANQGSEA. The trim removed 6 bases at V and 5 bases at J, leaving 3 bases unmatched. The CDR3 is CSVRTGNEKLFF. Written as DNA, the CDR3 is TGCAGCGTACGGACAGGAAATGAAAAACTGTTTTTT.

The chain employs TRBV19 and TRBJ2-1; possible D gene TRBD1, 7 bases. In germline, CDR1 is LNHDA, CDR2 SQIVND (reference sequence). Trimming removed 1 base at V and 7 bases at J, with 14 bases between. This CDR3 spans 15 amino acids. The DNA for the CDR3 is TGTGCCAGTAGTATAGTGGAGGGACAGCTAAATGAGCAGTTCTTC. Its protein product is CASSIVEGQLNEQFF.

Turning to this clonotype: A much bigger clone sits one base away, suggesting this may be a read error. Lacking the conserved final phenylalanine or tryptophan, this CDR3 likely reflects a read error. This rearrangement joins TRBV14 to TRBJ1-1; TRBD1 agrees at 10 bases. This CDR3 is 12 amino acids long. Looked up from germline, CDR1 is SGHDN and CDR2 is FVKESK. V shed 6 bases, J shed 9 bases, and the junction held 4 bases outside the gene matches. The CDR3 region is CASSDRGLKAFL. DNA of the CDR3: TGTGCCAGCAGTGACAGGGGGCTCAAAGCTTTCCTT.

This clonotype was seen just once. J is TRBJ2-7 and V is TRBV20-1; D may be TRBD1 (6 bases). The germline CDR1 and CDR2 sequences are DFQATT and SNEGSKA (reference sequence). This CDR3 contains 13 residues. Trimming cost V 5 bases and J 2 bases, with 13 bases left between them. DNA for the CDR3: TGCAGTGCTCCAGACAGGCGAACCTACGAGCAGTACTTC. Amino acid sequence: CSAPDRRTYEQYF.

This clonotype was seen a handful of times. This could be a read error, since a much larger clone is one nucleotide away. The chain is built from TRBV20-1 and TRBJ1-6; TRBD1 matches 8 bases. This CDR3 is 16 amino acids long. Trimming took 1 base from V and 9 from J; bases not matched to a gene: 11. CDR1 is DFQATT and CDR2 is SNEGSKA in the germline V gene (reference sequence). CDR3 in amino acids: CSARGIATGDSSPLHF. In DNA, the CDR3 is TGCAGTGCTAGAGGTATTGCGACAGGGGATTCTTCACCCCTCCACTTT.

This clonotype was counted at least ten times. In nucleotides, the CDR3 is TGTGCCAGCAGCTTAGGTGGCAGTGCTTACGAGCAGTACTTC. It yields the protein CASSLGGSAYEQYF. V gene TRBV11-3 combines with J gene TRBJ2-7, with D unresolved. Germline CDR1 reads SGHNT; CDR2 reads YENEEA. The V end was cut by 1 base, the J end by 4 bases, with 11 bases between. The CDR3 extends over 14 amino acids.

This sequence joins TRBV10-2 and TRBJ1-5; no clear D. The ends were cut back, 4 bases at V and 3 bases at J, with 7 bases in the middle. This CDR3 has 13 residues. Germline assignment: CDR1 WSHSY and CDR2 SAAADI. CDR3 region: CASSVQSNQPQHF. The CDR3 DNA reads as TGCGCCAGCAGTGTTCAGTCCAATCAGCCCCAGCATTTT.

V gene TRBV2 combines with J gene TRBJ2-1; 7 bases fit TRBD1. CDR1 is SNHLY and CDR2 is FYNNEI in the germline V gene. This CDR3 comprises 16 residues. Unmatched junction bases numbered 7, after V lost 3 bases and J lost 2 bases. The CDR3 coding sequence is TGTGCCAGCAGTGAGCGAAACAGGGGAACCTACAATGAGCAGTTCTTC. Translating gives CASSERNRGTYNEQFF. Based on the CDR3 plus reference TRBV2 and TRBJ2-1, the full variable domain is EPEVTQTPSHQVTQMGQEVILRCVPISNHLYFYWYRQILGQKVEFLVSFYNNEISEKSEIFDDQFSVERPDGSNFTLKIRSTKLEDSAMYFCASSERNRGTYNEQFFGPGTRLTVL.

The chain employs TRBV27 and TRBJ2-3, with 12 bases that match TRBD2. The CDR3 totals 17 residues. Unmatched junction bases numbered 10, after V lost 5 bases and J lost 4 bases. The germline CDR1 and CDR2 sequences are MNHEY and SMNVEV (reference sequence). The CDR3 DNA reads TGTGCCAGCAGTCCCAGCCGACTAGCGGGAGATCCAGATACGCAGTATTTT. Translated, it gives CASSPSRLAGDPDTQYF.

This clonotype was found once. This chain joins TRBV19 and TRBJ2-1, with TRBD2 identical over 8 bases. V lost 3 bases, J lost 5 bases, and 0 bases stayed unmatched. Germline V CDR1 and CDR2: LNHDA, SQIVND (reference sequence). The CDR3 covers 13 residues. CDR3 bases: TGTGCCAGTAGTATTAGCGGGAACAATGAGCAGTTCTTC. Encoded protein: CASSISGNNEQFF.

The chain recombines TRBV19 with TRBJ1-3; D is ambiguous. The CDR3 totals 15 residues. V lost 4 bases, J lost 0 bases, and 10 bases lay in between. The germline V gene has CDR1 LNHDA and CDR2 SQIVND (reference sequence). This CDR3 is CASSTTGGSGNTIYF. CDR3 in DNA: TGTGCCAGTAGTACCACGGGAGGCTCTGGAAACACCATATATTTT.